A selection of T cell receptor beta chains follows, all from one sample in a study of precursors of human CD4 cytotoxic T cells. Via MiXCR, TCRdb re-called the reads, giving one row per CDR3 protein. Of over a hundred distinct CDR3 sequences detected, over 45% appear once; the ten largest clones hold around three quarters. The specimen was memory CD4+ T cells from blood (PBMCs). The receptor set was obtained from a human donor in good health. CDR3s include the opening cysteine and the closing phenylalanine or tryptophan. D genes are given only for firm matches. For some rows the clone size is stated as once, few or many, or as a class when expanded; others skip it.

abundance	v_gene	d_gene	j_gene	CDR3nt	CDR3aa
-	TRBV5-4	-	TRBJ2-2	TGTGCCAGCAGAAAAAATACAGAGAGGACCGGGGAGCTGTTTTTT	CASRKNTERTGELFF
hyperexpanded	TRBV11-2	-	TRBJ2-7	TGTGCCAGCAGCTTAACGGATAGCTCCTACGAGCAGTACTTC	CASSLTDSSYEQYF
-	TRBV7-9	TRBD1	TRBJ2-7	TGCGCCAGCAGCGCCCGACAGGGGAAGGAAGAGCAGTACTTC	CASSARQGKEEQYF
-	TRBV20-1	-	TRBJ2-3	TGCACTTTAATTGGACCGCGAGCCTCTTTCCGCACAGATACGCAGTATTTT	CTLIGPRASFRTDTQYF
-	TRBV28	TRBD1	TRBJ1-1	TGTGCCAGCAGTTACAGGGGGCGGAGGACTGAAGCTTTCTTT	CASSYRGRRTEAFF
hyperexpanded	TRBV9	TRBD1	TRBJ1-1	TGTGCCAGCAGCGTCCAGACAGGGGGGAACACTGAAGCTTTCTTT	CASSVQTGGNTEAFF
-	TRBV9	-	TRBJ2-7	TGTGCCAGCAGCGGAACAGGCTCCTACGAGCAGTACTTC	CASSGTGSYEQYF
-	TRBV20-1	TRBD1	TRBJ1-4	TGCAGTGCTTTTTCCTCAGGGGGATCTAATGAAAAACTGTTTTTT	CSAFSSGGSNEKLFF
-	TRBV12-3/TRBV12-4	-	TRBJ1-2	TGTGCCAGCAGTCCCAGGGGTCTTGGCTACACCTTC	CASSPRGLGYTF
-	TRBV20-1	TRBD1	TRBJ2-7	TGCAGTGCAGGATGGACAGGGCCCGAGCAGTACTTC	CSAGWTGPEQYF
large	TRBV20-1	-	TRBJ2-3	TGCAGTGCAACGCAGGGGACAGATACGCAGTATTTT	CSATQGTDTQYF
large	TRBV4-2	TRBD2	TRBJ2-5	TGTGCCAGCAGCCAAGAATCGTTAGCGGGAGGCCAAGAGACCCAGTACTTC	CASSQESLAGGQETQYF
-	TRBV6-5	-	TRBJ1-1	TGTGCCAGCATCCTAGGGGGAAGTGGCACTGAAGCTTTCTTT	CASILGGSGTEAFF
-	TRBV28	TRBD2	TRBJ2-2	TGTGCCAGCACCCAGGGACTAGCATTGGTCGGGGAGCTGTTTTTT	CASTQGLALVGELFF
-	TRBV12-3/TRBV12-4	-	TRBJ1-2	TGTGCCAGCAAAGGGACCCCCGGACATGGCTACACCTTC	CASKGTPGHGYTF
few	TRBV5-1	TRBD2	TRBJ2-1	TGCGCCAGCAGCTTGGAGGCTAGCGGGAGGAATGAGCAGTTCTTC	CASSLEASGRNEQFF
large	TRBV5-1	-	TRBJ1-6	TGCGCCAGCAGCTTGGAACTGAATTCACCCCTCCACTTT	CASSLELNSPLHF
large	TRBV12-5	TRBD1	TRBJ1-2	TGTGCTAGTGGTTCCCATTGGACAGGGGGCTTCTATGGCTACACCTTC	CASGSHWTGGFYGYTF
hyperexpanded	TRBV9	-	TRBJ1-2	TGTGCCAGCAGCGTAGGTCAGTCATACTATGGCTACACCTTC	CASSVGQSYYGYTF
-	TRBV29-1	-	TRBJ2-5	TGCAGCGTTGAACTGGCGATGGGAGAGACCCAGTACTTC	CSVELAMGETQYF
-	TRBV10-3	TRBD1	TRBJ2-7	TGTGCCATCAGCAAAGACAGGGGAGCCTACGAGCAGTACTTC	CAISKDRGAYEQYF
once	TRBV18	TRBD1	TRBJ2-7	TGTGCCAGCTCCCTCCGGGACAGGGCCGAGCAGTACTTC	CASSLRDRAEQYF
large	TRBV20-1	TRBD2	TRBJ2-5	TGCAGTGCTCCGCGGACTAGCGGGAGTTCGGGAGAGACCCAGTACTTC	CSAPRTSGSSGETQYF
large	TRBV28	-	TRBJ1-4	TGTGCCAGCAGTTTAAGGGGGAGGGCCCTGAATGAAAAACTGTTTTTT	CASSLRGRALNEKLFF